One and the same sample provided the 29 T cell receptor beta chains below, sequenced in a study of T-cell memory formation after mild COVID-19. In TCRdb, the 5' RACE reads were re-called with MiXCR into one record per CDR3 protein. The table lists 40,000 to 60,000 distinct CDR3 sequences, about 12% of them singletons, with about 24% in the top ten. What was sequenced was PBMCs or a T cell subset sorted from them (not recorded which). These receptors all come from a man in his late teens or twenties who had mild COVID-19 (a few samples of this study predate the infection). Cell type and time point are not known.

The V gene is TRBV6-5, the J gene TRBJ1-4, with D uncertain. Germline CDR1 reads MNHEY; CDR2 reads SVGAGI. The CDR3 loop spans 16 amino acids. Trimming took 0 bases from V and 7 from J, leaving 15 bases between them. CDR3 amino acids: CASSYSVPGSSEKLFF. The CDR3, as DNA: TGTGCCAGCAGTTACTCAGTCCCGGGGAGTAGTGAAAAACTGTTTTTT.

The V and J genes are TRBV28 and TRBJ1-1, with 7 bases lining up with TRBD1. The germline V gene has CDR1 MDHEN and CDR2 SYDVKM. CDR3 length: 13 amino acids. Trimming took 6 bases from V and 5 from J; bases not matched to a gene: 6. This CDR3 reads CASSQQGLTEAFF. Here the CDR3 DNA reads TGTGCCAGCAGCCAACAGGGGTTGACTGAAGCTTTCTTT.

On this clonotype: The germline gene is not matched at one end of the junction; a read error may be the cause. This rearrangement joins TRBV2 to TRBJ1-5; 7 nucleotides match TRBD1. CDR1 and CDR2 from the germline V gene are SNHLY and FYNNEI. CDR3 length equals 16 residues. CDR3 DNA sequence: TGTGCCAGCAGTGACCCCGGAAGAGGGGGCAAACAGCCCCAGCATTTT. This codes for CASSDPGRGGKQPQHF.

This clonotype was counted ten times or more. The chain carries TRBV4-2 and TRBJ2-7; possible D gene TRBD2, 6 bases. V gave up 2 bases and J gave up 7 bases, with 15 bases separating them. This CDR3 is built from 14 residues. Per the germline V gene, CDR1 is LGHNA and CDR2 is YNFKEQ. This chain's CDR3 is CASSQWASAREQYF. DNA of the CDR3: TGTGCCAGCAGCCAATGGGCTAGCGCTCGGGAGCAGTACTTC.

This clonotype appeared many times. The chain employs TRBV7-9 and TRBJ1-5; 7 bases are a match to TRBD1. There are 14 residues in the CDR3. Germline V gene data show CDR1 as SEHNR and CDR2 as FQNEAQ (reference sequence). The J segment lost 6 bases and the V segment lost 1 base, leaving 3 bases of the junction unmatched. In DNA form, the CDR3 reads TGTGCCAGCAGCTTAGGACAGGGAGGTCAGCCCCAGCATTTT. As protein: CASSLGQGGQPQHF.

This clonotype has more than one count but fewer than ten. The chain uses TRBV4-3 and TRBJ1-4, with D perhaps TRBD1 (5 bases). Germline V gene sequence: CDR1 LGHNA, CDR2 YSLEER. This CDR3 is 14 amino acids long. Trimming removed 2 bases at V and 5 bases at J, with 9 bases between. The CDR3 sequence: CASSQQGLNEKLFF. CDR3 coding DNA: TGCGCCAGCAGCCAACAGGGCCTCAATGAAAAACTGTTTTTT.

The sample holds a few counts of this clonotype. CDR3 DNA sequence: TGTGCCAGCTCCCCCGTGTCGGGGTTCACAGATACGCAGTATTTT. Its translation is CASSPVSGFTDTQYF. V usage is TRBV18 and J usage is TRBJ2-3; possible D gene TRBD2, 5 bases. The ends were cut back, 6 bases at V and 2 bases at J, with 15 bases in the middle. The germline V gene encodes CDR1 KGHSH and CDR2 LQKENI. The CDR3 contains 15 residues. The full variable domain, rest sourced from reference TRBV18 and TRBJ2-3, is NAGVMQNPRHLVRRRGQEARLRCSPMKGHSHVYWYRQLPEEGLKFMVYLQKENIIDESGMPKERFSAEFPKEGPSILRIQQVVRGDSAAYFCASSPVSGFTDTQYFGPGTRLTVL.

The chain joins TRBV6-5 to TRBJ1-2, with a possible D match to TRBD1 (6 bases). CDR1 and CDR2 from the germline V gene are MNHEY and SVGAGI. The germline V and J ends were trimmed by 6 bases and 6 bases, with 14 bases remaining between them. CDR3 length equals 13 residues. The DNA of the CDR3 is TGTGCCAGCAGAGAATCGGGGGGGCATGGCTACACCTTC. Translated, it gives CASRESGGHGYTF.

This clonotype has more than one count but fewer than ten. V gene TRBV15 combines with J gene TRBJ1-2, with D possibly being TRBD1 (6 bases). CDR1 is LNHNV, CDR2 YYDKDF, per germline (reference sequence). The CDR3 consists of 12 residues. The V end was cut by 1 base, the J end by 10 bases, with 10 bases between. The CDR3, as DNA: TGTGCCACCAGCAGAGCACAGGGATTCTACACCTTC. It is translated as CATSRAQGFYTF.

This clonotype has only a few counts. The chain links TRBV9 to TRBJ2-7, with a possible D match to TRBD1 (6 bases). Trimming took off 4 bases at V and 7 bases at J, with 21 bases between the two ends. Per germline, CDR1 SGDLS and CDR2 YYNGEE. CDR3 length: 15 amino acids. CDR3 nucleotide sequence: TGTGCCAGCAGCCCAAGCGAGGGGGTCACGAGGGAGCAGTACTTC. It codes for CASSPSEGVTREQYF.

This clonotype qualifies as medium-sized. This chain links TRBV7-2 with TRBJ2-3; 8 bases are shared with TRBD2. V was pared by 5 bases and J by 2 bases, with 6 bases of the junction left unmatched. Germline lookup yields CDR1 SGHTA and CDR2 FQGNSA. CDR3 length: 15 amino acids. The CDR3, as DNA: TGTGCCAGCAGCCCGGGGGGGCCCCTCACAGATACGCAGTATTTT. This codes for CASSPGGPLTDTQYF.

This clonotype came up a few times. The V gene is TRBV10-3, the J gene TRBJ2-5, with TRBD1 matching 8 bases. The germline CDR1 and CDR2 sequences are ENHRY and SYGVKD. The CDR3 consists of 12 residues. After removal of 11 bases from V and 3 bases from J, the junction contained 5 bases not matched to a gene. In DNA form, the CDR3 reads TGTGCCGTCGGACAGGGCGAAGAGACCCAGTACTTC. The encoded protein is CAVGQGEETQYF.

CDR3 bases: TGCAGTGTTGAGGCCCCAACTAATGAAAAACTGTTTTTT. This gives the protein CSVEAPTNEKLFF. The chain couples TRBV20-1 to TRBJ1-4; D remains ambiguous. Trimming pared 7 bases from V and 0 bases from J, leaving 9 bases between. The length of the CDR3 is 13 residues. The germline V gene has CDR1 DFQATT and CDR2 SNEGSKA (reference sequence).

This clonotype occurred a few times. The chain joins TRBV10-1 to TRBJ2-7; the match to TRBD1 covers 7 bases. CDR1 is WNHNN and CDR2 is SYGVQD in the germline V gene (reference sequence). This CDR3 region has 15 residues. Trimming took 0 bases from V and 6 from J; bases not matched to a gene: 8. The CDR3 sequence is CASSESRGGLGEQYF. The CDR3 DNA sequence: TGCGCCAGCAGTGAGTCGAGAGGGGGCTTGGGCGAGCAGTACTTC.

The chain carries TRBV7-2 and TRBJ1-5; the D gene is possibly TRBD1 (5 bases). Germline assignment: CDR1 SGHTA and CDR2 FQGNSA. The CDR3 sequence is 15 residues long. V lost 5 bases and J 7 bases, leaving 18 bases between the germline ends. The DNA for the CDR3 is TGTGCCAGCAGCGAGTCAGGGCGGGTGAGGCAGCCCCAGCATTTT. It encodes CASSESGRVRQPQHF. Together with reference TRBV7-2 and TRBJ1-5, the CDR3 gives the full variable domain: GAGVSQSPSNKVTEKGKDVELRCDPISGHTALYWYRQSLGQGLEFLIYFQGNSAPDKSGLPSDRFSAERTGGSVSTLTIQRTQQEDSAVYLCASSESGRVRQPQHFGDGTRLSIL.

The chain links TRBV7-3 to TRBJ2-7; tentative D call: TRBD2 (7 bases). The V end was cut by 5 bases, the J end by 3 bases, with 17 bases between. The CDR3 has 15 amino acids. Germline CDR1 and CDR2: SGHTA and FQGTGA. The CDR3 loop is CASSAIGGGIYEQYF. The CDR3 nucleotides are TGTGCCAGCAGCGCCATCGGCGGGGGCATCTACGAGCAGTACTTC.

This clonotype appeared many times. A junction end diverges from the germline sequence, so it may reflect a read error. The V gene is TRBV3-1, the J gene TRBJ1-1, with TRBD1 as a possible D gene (5 bases). CDR3 length equals 13 residues. Germline V CDR1 and CDR2: LGHDT, YNNKEL (reference sequence). DNA of the CDR3: TGTGCCAGCAGCCAAGACGGGGCGGCTGAGGCTTTCTTT. This sequence encodes CASSQDGAAEAFF.

The V call is TRBV27, the J call TRBJ1-1; D may be TRBD1 (5 bases). Germline V lookup: CDR1 MNHEY, CDR2 SMNVEV (reference sequence). Trimming cost V 3 bases and J 2 bases, with 10 bases left between them. The CDR3 runs to 14 residues. The DNA of the CDR3 is TGTGCCAGCAGTTTGGCGGGGACCAACACTGAAGCTTTCTTT. This encodes CASSLAGTNTEAFF.

There are a few counts of this clonotype. V is TRBV2 and J is TRBJ1-2; perhaps TRBD1 as D (5 bases). The germline CDR1 and CDR2 sequences are SNHLY and FYNNEI. V was pared by 4 bases and J by 8 bases, with 11 bases between. The CDR3 spans 12 residues. CDR3 sequence: CASSGAGKGYTF. CDR3 in DNA: TGTGCCAGCAGTGGGGCAGGGAAAGGCTACACCTTC.

This clonotype was picked up many times. The rearrangement links TRBV19 to TRBJ2-1; D is perhaps TRBD2 (6 bases). V lost 5 bases and J 4 bases, leaving 9 bases between the germline ends. This CDR3 is built from 13 residues. Germline V CDR1 and CDR2: LNHDA, SQIVND (reference sequence). CDR3 region: CASSVGGYNEQFF. The CDR3 coding sequence is TGTGCCAGTAGTGTTGGAGGGTACAATGAGCAGTTCTTC.

V is TRBV20-1 and J is TRBJ1-1; TRBD1 might be the D (5 bases). Trimming shortened V by 1 base and J by 3 bases, and 12 bases separated the two germline ends. This CDR3 comprises 14 residues. Germline lookup yields CDR1 DFQATT and CDR2 SNEGSKA (reference sequence). The CDR3 DNA reads TGCAGTGCTAGAGGGCAGGGTTTTGACACTGAAGCTTTCTTT. It translates to CSARGQGFDTEAFF.

The chain employs TRBV24-1 and TRBJ1-4; 12 bases fit TRBD1. Looked up from germline, CDR1 is KGHDR and CDR2 is SFDVKD. The CDR3 consists of 17 residues. Trimming at V came to 5 bases and at J to 5 bases, leaving 8 bases not matched to a gene. The CDR3 region is CATSACRDRGRNEKLFF. Here the CDR3 DNA reads TGTGCCACCAGTGCCTGCCGGGACAGGGGGCGCAATGAAAAACTGTTTTTT.

This chain links TRBV6-6 with TRBJ1-4; D may be TRBD1 (6 bases). The CDR3 contains 14 residues. Trimming left V 7 bases short and J 3 bases short, with 12 bases between. Germline V gene sequence: CDR1 MNHNY, CDR2 SVGAGI (reference sequence). The CDR3: CASKGGPANEKLFF. Written as DNA, the CDR3 is TGTGCCAGCAAGGGGGGGCCGGCTAATGAAAAACTGTTTTTT.

This clonotype was recorded a few times. The chain has TRBV29-1 and TRBJ2-5; 10 bases line up with TRBD2. CDR3 length equals 12 residues. Trimming took 4 bases from V and 4 from J; bases not matched to a gene: 0. Per the germline V gene, CDR1 is SQVTM and CDR2 is ANQGSEA. The CDR3 region is CSVGTSGETQYF. The CDR3 DNA follows: TGCAGCGTTGGGACTAGCGGAGAGACCCAGTACTTC.

This chain joins TRBV3-1 and TRBJ2-3; no definite D call. V was clipped by 3 bases and J by 6 bases, with 16 bases between them. The CDR3 spans 15 residues. Germline V gene lookup returns CDR1 LGHDT and CDR2 YNNKEL (reference sequence). The CDR3 is CASSHNWGDRDTQYF. CDR3 nucleotides: TGTGCCAGCAGCCATAATTGGGGTGATAGGGATACGCAGTATTTT.

CDR3 amino acids: CASSVRITGTIYF. CDR3 nucleotides: TGTGCCAGCAGCGTTAGAATCACAGGCACCATATATTTT. The chain links TRBV9 to TRBJ1-3, with D tentatively TRBD1 (5 bases). V lost 2 bases to trimming and J lost 9 bases, with 12 bases between them. Germline V CDR1 and CDR2: SGDLS, YYNGEE. The length of the CDR3 is 13 residues.

This clonotype was observed at least ten times. CDR3 loop: CASSSYLGKTQYF. CDR3 bases: TGTGCCAGCAGCTCCTATCTAGGAAAGACCCAGTACTTC. The chain combines TRBV7-3 with TRBJ2-5, with D unresolved. There are 13 residues in the CDR3. Germline loops: CDR1 SGHTA, CDR2 FQGTGA. The ends were cut back, 4 bases at V and 6 bases at J, with 12 bases in the middle.

This clonotype was seen repeatedly, ten times or more. The V call is TRBV20-1, the J call TRBJ2-6, with unresolved D. Germline V gene lookup returns CDR1 DFQATT and CDR2 SNEGSKA (reference sequence). Trimming took 6 bases from V and 0 from J, leaving 12 bases between them. This CDR3 has 15 amino acids. CDR3 DNA sequence: TGCAGTGCCTTCGCGGCCAGCTCTGGGGCCAACGTCCTGACTTTC. Encoded protein: CSAFAASSGANVLTF.

This clonotype was seen at least ten times. The chain employs TRBV5-1 and TRBJ2-2; 9 bases align to TRBD2. Germline CDR1 and CDR2: SGHRS and YFSETQ. The junction had 1 base not matched to a gene; V was cut back by 0 bases and J by 4 bases. The CDR3 contains 15 residues. CDR3 region: CASSLGLAVTGELFF. The CDR3 region has the DNA TGCGCCAGCAGCTTGGGACTAGCGGTCACCGGGGAGCTGTTTTTT. Full variable domain (remainder filled in from reference TRBV5-1 and TRBJ2-2): KAGVTQTPRYLIKTRGQQVTLSCSPISGHRSVSWYQQTPGQGLQFLFEYFSETQRNKGNFPGRFSGRQFSNSRSEMNVSTLELGDSALYLCASSLGLAVTGELFFGEGSRLTVL.